This section outlines one T cell receptor beta chain sequence together with its context. The germline V and J ends were trimmed by 7 bases and 5 bases, with 14 bases remaining between them. The V gene's germline CDR1 is SSHAT and CDR2 FNYEAQ (reference sequence). This CDR3 is built from 13 residues. The data derive from a study of T cell changes during pregnancy in multiple sclerosis. Generated by immunoSEQ multiplex PCR, the TCRdb table keeps only in-frame clones and is missing some. There are approximately 99,000 clones in the sample; just over 90% occur only once, and around 0.79% lies in the top ten.

Sample: peripheral blood, taken in the second trimester of pregnancy. This chain joins TRBV7-7 and TRBJ1-2; D gene ambiguous. The clonotype originates from a female donor in good health, enrolled as a control in a pregnancy study. The DNA for the CDR3 is TGTGCCAGCAATGCCTCGGGAACGTATGGCTACACCTTC. Translation gives CASNASGTYGYTF.